This T cell receptor beta chain was found in a study of PD-1 blockade in classical Hodgkin lymphoma. With no exception, relapse followed autologous stem cell transplantation in all patients, and brentuximab vedotin exposure varied. CDR3 length equals 13 residues. Germline loops: CDR1 MNHEY, CDR2 SMNVEV (reference sequence). The ends were cut back, 0 bases at V and 6 bases at J, with 8 bases in the middle. Assay: immunoSEQ multiplex PCR; the TCRdb copy retains only in-frame clones and omits some. The sample records 20,000 to 30,000 clones, 80% to 90% being singletons. Details on this clone: Its target is unknown.

Broader study findings: Healthy donors were reported to have higher baseline TCR diversity than newly diagnosed patients.

Material: peripheral blood mononuclear cells (PBMCs), obtained before the second cycle of nivolumab. This sequence originates from a human donor with classical Hodgkin lymphoma. This chain joins TRBV27 and TRBJ1-2; no reliable D call. CDR3 bases: TGTGCCAGCAGTTTATCGGGCGGGGATGGCTACACCTTC. Its translation: CASSLSGGDGYTF.